The source of this T cell receptor beta chain is a study of blood T cell repertoires in COVID-19. Study as a whole: The cDNA or gDNA used as material had been derived from T cells, B-cell-depleted T cells, or PBMCs.

Sequenced by immunoSEQ multiplex PCR; TCRdb stores in-frame clones only, minus some. Of approximately 200,000 clones in the sample, about 80% were seen once. Ages ranged from about 18 to 89 years, with residence in some 25 US areas. Cohort 3 recovery required two negative PCRs, clearance, or symptom resolution. The CDR3 runs to 15 residues. Germline lookup yields CDR1 MDHEN and CDR2 SYDVKM. V was shortened by 5 bases and J by 2 bases, with 14 bases between the two germline ends. The sample consisted of PBMCs or T cells enriched from blood (not recorded which). The sequence was collected from a man in his forties who had recovered from COVID-19. V gene TRBV28 combines with J gene TRBJ2-3, with a possible D match to TRBD1 (6 bases). CDR3 nucleotide sequence: TGTGCCAGCAGTCCCCGGGACACTTCCACAGATACGCAGTATTTT. Protein product: CASSPRDTSTDTQYF. Combining the CDR3 with reference TRBV28 and TRBJ2-3 gives the whole variable domain DVKVTQSSRYLVKRTGEKVFLECVQDMDHENMFWYRQDPGLGLRLIYFSYDVKMKEKGDIPEGYSVSREKKERFSLILESASTNQTSMYLCASSPRDTSTDTQYFGPGTRLTVL.